These T cell receptor beta chains were read from a single sample in a study of radiotherapy plus CTLA-4 blockade in lung cancer. Using immunoSEQ multiplex PCR, the repertoire was profiled, and TCRdb retains in-frame clones only, with some absent. The sample records about 73,000 clones, more than 75% being singletons. The sample was peripheral blood, taken from a patient treated with radiotherapy plus ipilimumab. Source of these receptors: a human donor with non-small cell lung cancer that progressed on radiotherapy plus ipilimumab. Each CDR3 is given with its conserved first and last residue. Some rows have no size entry. The others give once, few or many, or a class for an expanded clone.

TRBV5-1,NA,CASSLVSSGGQETQYF
TRBV5-4,NA,CASSLAGQLDYEQYF
TRBV28,NA,CASKAGNQPQHF
TRBV28,NA,CASSLSLGQYF
TRBV5-1,NA,CASSLGRSSDTQYF
TRBV6-5,few,CASSYSGQGDGYTF
TRBV5-1,NA,CASSFGGGTNTGELFF
TRBV5-1,few,CASSLDVGEETQYF
TRBV4-2,once,CASSQEVAGGADEQFF
TRBV6-5,NA,CASSYLWTEEAFF
TRBV13,once,CASSLGSSRETQYF
TRBV7-2,NA,CASSYAVGAGEAFF
TRBV5-1,NA,CASSLSGTNEQFF
TRBV6-5,NA,CATVGETYNEQFF
TRBV10-2,few,CASSPGRGYEQYF
TRBV9,NA,CASSVNFYEQYF
TRBV21-1,NA,CASTKRPTSLSVLDNEQFF
TRBV9,NA,CASSVGLETDTQYF